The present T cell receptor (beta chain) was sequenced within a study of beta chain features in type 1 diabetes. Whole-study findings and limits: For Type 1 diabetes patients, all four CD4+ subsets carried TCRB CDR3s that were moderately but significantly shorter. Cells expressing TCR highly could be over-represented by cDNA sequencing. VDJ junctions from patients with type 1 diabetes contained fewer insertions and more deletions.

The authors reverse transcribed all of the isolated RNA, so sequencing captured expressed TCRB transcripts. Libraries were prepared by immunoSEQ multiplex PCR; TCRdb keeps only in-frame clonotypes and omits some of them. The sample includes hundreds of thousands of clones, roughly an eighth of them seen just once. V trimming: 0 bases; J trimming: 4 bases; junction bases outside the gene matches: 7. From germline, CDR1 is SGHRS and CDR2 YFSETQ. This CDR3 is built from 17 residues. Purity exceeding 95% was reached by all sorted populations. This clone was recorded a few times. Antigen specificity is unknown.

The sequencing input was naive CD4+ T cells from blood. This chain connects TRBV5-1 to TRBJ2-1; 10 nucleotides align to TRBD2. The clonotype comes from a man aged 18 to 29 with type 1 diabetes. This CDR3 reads CASSLASGRASYNEQFF. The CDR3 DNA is TGCGCCAGCAGCTTGGCGAGCGGGAGGGCCTCTTACAATGAGCAGTTCTTC.